Listed below are T cell receptor beta chains from one sample, sequenced in a study of blood T cells in healthy people across ages. Each CDR3 protein gets one entry after TCRdb re-called the 5' RACE reads with MiXCR. The table includes roughly 1.4 million distinct CDR3 sequences, roughly 59% detected once. Sequences were obtained from blood. The receptors stem from a young man in good health. Each CDR3 is given with its conserved first and last residue. A D gene is named only where the DNA matches it firmly. Not all rows give a size; the values are once, few, many and, for expanded clones, a class.

cdr3_nt cdr3_aa v_call clone_size j_call d_call
TGTGCCAGCACCCCGGGGGGGCCTAGCACAGATACGCAGTATTTT CASTPGGPSTDTQYF TRBV7-9 . TRBJ2-3 TRBD2
TGCGCCAGCAGTGACCTTCCGGGACATTCTAGCACAGATACGCAGTATTTT CASSDLPGHSSTDTQYF TRBV10-2 . TRBJ2-3 .
TGTGCCAGCAGCTCTGCACTGGGGGAGACCCAGTACTTC CASSSALGETQYF TRBV6-6 . TRBJ2-5 .
TGTGCCAGCAGCGCTAATGGGGACAGCACCTACGAGCAGTACTTC CASSANGDSTYEQYF TRBV7-6 . TRBJ2-7 TRBD1
TGCAGTGCTAGGGGGACGAACGGGGAGACCCAGTACTTC CSARGTNGETQYF TRBV20-1 . TRBJ2-5 .
TGCAGTGCTAGAGATTGTGACAGGGTAAACGAGCAGTACTTC CSARDCDRVNEQYF TRBV20-1 . TRBJ2-7 TRBD1
TGTGCTAGTGGTTGGGCCGGGACAGGGTATGGCTACACCTTC CASGWAGTGYGYTF TRBV12-5 . TRBJ1-2 TRBD1
TGCGCCAGCAGCTTGGCCCAGGACAACTACGAGCAGTACTTC CASSLAQDNYEQYF TRBV5-1 . TRBJ2-7 .
TGTGCCAGCAGTGATGCCGAGAAAAGAGGCACAGATACGCAGTATTTT CASSDAEKRGTDTQYF TRBV2 few TRBJ2-3 .
TGCAGTGCAGGACGGGACGCGAACAATGAGCAGTTCTTC CSAGRDANNEQFF TRBV20-1 few TRBJ2-1 .
TGCGCCAGCAGCCAAGATGCTCTTTGGCGGGCAGCAACTTCCCAAGAGACCCAGTACTTC CASSQDALWRAATSQETQYF TRBV4-1 . TRBJ2-5 .
TGTGCCATCAGTGAGAAATACCCAGGTTGGGGACAGGGGGCTTACGAGCAGTACTTC CAISEKYPGWGQGAYEQYF TRBV10-3 few TRBJ2-7 TRBD1
TGCAGTTCCTTCTCGAAGGGACAGGTCTACGGCTACACCTTC CSSFSKGQVYGYTF TRBV20-1 . TRBJ1-2 TRBD1
TGCGCCAGCAGCCAAAGCAGGTTCTACGAGCAGTACTTC CASSQSRFYEQYF TRBV4-3 . TRBJ2-7 .